This TCR beta chain was documented in a study of immune characterization of retroperitoneal liposarcoma. V lost 5 bases and J 0 bases, leaving 16 bases between the germline ends. In germline, CDR1 is SGHTA, CDR2 FQGTGA. The CDR3 extends over 17 amino acids. TCRdb re-called the PCR reads with MiXCR, one entry per CDR3 protein. Among 10,000 to 11,000 distinct CDR3 sequences listed, 30% to 45% were seen once. The TCR sequence derives from a female donor with retroperitoneal liposarcoma. Input material: tumor tissue. The gene calls are TRBV7-3 and TRBJ2-2; D is unresolved. The DNA of the CDR3 is TGTGCCAGCAGCCTCCTTAACGGACGGGCGAACACCGGGGAGCTGTTTTTT. It encodes CASSLLNGRANTGELFF.